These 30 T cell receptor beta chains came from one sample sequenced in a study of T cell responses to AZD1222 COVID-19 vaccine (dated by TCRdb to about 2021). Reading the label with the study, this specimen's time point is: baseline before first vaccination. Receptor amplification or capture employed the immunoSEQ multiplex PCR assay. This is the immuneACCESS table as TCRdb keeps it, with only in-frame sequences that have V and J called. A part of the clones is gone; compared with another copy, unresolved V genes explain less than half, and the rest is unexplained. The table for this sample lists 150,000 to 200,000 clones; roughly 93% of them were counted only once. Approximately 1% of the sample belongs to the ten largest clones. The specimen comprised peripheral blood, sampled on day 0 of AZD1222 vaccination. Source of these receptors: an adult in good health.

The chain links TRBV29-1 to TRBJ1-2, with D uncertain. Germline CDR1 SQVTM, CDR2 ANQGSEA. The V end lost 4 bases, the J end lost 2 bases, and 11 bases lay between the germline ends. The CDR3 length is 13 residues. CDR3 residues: CSVALTINYGYTF. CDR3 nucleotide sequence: TGCAGCGTTGCACTCACTATCAACTATGGCTACACCTTC.

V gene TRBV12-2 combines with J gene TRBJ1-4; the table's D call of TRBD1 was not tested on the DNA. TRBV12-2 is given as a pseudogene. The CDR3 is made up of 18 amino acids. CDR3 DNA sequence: TGTGCAAGTCGCTTAGAAAGAACCGTCCCGTGCAGGGAAGAAAAACTGTTTTTT. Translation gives CASRLERTVPCREEKLFF.

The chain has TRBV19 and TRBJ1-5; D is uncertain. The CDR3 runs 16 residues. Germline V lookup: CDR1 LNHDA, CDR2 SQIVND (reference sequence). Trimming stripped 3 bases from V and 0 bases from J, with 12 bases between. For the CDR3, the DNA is TGTGCCAGTAGTATCGGCGGATATTATAGCAATCAGCCCCAGCATTTT. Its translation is CASSIGGYYSNQPQHF. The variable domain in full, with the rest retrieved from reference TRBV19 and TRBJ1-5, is DGGITQSPKYLFRKEGQNVTLSCEQNLNHDAMYWYRQDPGQGLRLIYYSQIVNDFQKGDIAEGYSVSREKKESFPLTVTSAQKNPTAFYLCASSIGGYYSNQPQHFGDGTRLSIL.

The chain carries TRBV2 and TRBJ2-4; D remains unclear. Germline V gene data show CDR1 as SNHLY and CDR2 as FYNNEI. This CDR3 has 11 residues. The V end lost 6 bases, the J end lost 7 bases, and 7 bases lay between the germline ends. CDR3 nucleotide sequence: TGTGCCAGCAGCCCGATGAACATTCAGTACTTC. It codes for CASSPMNIQYF.

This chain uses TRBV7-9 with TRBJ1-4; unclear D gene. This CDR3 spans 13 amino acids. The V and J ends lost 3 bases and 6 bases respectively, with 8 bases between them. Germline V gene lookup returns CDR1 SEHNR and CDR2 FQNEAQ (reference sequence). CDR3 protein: CASSFLGYEKLFF. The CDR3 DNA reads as TGTGCCAGCAGCTTTTTAGGGTATGAAAAACTGTTTTTT.

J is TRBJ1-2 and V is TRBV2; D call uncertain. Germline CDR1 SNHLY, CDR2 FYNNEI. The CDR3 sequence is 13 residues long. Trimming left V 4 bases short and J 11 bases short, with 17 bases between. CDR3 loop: CASSADLNLGYTF. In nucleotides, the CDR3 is TGTGCCAGCAGTGCGGACCTAAACTTAGGGTACACCTTC.

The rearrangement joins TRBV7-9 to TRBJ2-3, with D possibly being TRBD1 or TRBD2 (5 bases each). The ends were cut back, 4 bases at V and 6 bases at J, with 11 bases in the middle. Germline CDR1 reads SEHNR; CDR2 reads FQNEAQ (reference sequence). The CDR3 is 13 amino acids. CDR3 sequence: CASSWGWRDTQYF. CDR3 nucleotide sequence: TGTGCCAGCAGCTGGGGGTGGCGGGATACGCAGTATTTT.

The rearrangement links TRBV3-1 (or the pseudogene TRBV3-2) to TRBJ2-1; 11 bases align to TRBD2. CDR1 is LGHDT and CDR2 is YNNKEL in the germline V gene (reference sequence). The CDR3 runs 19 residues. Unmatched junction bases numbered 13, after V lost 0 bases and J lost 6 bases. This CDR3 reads CASSQDITLAGGLGNEQFF. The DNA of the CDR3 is TGTGCCAGCAGCCAAGATATAACCCTAGCGGGGGGCCTAGGCAATGAGCAGTTCTTC.

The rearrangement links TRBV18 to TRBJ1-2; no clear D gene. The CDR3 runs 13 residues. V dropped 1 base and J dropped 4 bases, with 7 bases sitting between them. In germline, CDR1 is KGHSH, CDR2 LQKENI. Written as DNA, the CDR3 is TGTGCCAGCTCACCACAGGGTACCTATGGCTACACCTTC. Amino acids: CASSPQGTYGYTF.

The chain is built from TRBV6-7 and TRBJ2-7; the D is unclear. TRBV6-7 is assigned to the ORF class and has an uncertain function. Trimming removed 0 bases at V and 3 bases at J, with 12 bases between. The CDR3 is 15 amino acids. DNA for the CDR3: TGTGCCAGCAGTTACTCGTTCCTCATATTCTACGAGCAGTACTTC. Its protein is CASSYSFLIFYEQYF.

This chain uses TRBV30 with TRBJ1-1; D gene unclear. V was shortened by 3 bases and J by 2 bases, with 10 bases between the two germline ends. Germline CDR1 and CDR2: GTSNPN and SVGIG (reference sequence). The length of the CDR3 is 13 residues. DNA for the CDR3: TGTGCCTGGAGCGGAGGTCAAAACACTGAAGCTTTCTTT. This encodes CAWSGGQNTEAFF.

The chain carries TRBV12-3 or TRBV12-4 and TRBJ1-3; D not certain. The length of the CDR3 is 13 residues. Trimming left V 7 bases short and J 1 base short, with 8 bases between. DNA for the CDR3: TGTGCCAGCACGACGGCATCTGGAAACACCATATATTTT. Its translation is CASTTASGNTIYF.

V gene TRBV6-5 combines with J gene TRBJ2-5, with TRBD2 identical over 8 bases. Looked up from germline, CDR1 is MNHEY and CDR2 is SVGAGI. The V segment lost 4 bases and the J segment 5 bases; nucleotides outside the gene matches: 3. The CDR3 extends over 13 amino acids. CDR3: CASSSGLVETQYF. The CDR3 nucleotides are TGTGCCAGCAGTTCGGGACTAGTTGAGACCCAGTACTTC.

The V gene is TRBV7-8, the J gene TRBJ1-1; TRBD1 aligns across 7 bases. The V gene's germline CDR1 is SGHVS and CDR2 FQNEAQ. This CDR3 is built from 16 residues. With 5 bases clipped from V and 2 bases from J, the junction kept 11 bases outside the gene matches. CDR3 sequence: CASSLRQGLLNTEAFF. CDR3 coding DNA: TGTGCCAGCAGCCTACGACAGGGTTTGCTTAACACTGAAGCTTTCTTT.

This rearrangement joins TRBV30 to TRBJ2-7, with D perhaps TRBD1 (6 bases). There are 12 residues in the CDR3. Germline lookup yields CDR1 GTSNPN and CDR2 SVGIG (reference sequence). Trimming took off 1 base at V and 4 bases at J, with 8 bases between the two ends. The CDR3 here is CAWSEGGYEQYF. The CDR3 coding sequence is TGTGCCTGGAGTGAAGGGGGATACGAGCAGTACTTC.

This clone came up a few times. Here the CDR3 DNA reads TGTGCCAGCAGTTCCGTCATCGACAGCTTCAATCAGCCCCAGCATTTT. Protein: CASSSVIDSFNQPQHF. The chain combines TRBV6-5 with TRBJ1-5, with D possibly being TRBD1 (5 bases). Trimming took off 4 bases at V and 3 bases at J, with 16 bases between the two ends. The germline CDR1 and CDR2 sequences are MNHEY and SVGAGI. This CDR3 spans 16 amino acids.

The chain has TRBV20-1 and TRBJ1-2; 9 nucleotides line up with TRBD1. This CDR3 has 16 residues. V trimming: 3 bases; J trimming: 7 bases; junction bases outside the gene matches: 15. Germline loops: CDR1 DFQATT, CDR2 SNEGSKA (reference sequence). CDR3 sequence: CSASEGTGRGSGGYTF. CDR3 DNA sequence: TGCAGTGCTAGTGAAGGGACAGGGCGAGGCAGTGGTGGCTACACCTTC.

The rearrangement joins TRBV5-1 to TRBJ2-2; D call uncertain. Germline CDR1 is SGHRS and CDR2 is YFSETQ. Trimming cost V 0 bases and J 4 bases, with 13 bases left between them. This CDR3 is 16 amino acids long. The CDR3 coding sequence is TGCGCCAGCAGCTTGGAAGTCAGTGCCATCACCGGGGAGCTGTTTTTT. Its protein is CASSLEVSAITGELFF.

In DNA, the CDR3 is TGTGCCAGCATGCGAGGAGATTACGAAAAACTGTTTTTT. Translated, it gives CASMRGDYEKLFF. The J gene is TRBJ1-4, the V gene TRBV2; D not certain. Germline V gene sequence: CDR1 SNHLY, CDR2 FYNNEI. Trimming took 7 bases from V and 8 from J, leaving 14 bases between them. The CDR3 is 13 residues long.

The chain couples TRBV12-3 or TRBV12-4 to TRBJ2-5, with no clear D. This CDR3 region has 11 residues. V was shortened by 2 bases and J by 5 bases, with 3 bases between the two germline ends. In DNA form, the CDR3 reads TGTGCCAGCAGTTTACTGGAGACCCAGTACTTC. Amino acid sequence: CASSLLETQYF.

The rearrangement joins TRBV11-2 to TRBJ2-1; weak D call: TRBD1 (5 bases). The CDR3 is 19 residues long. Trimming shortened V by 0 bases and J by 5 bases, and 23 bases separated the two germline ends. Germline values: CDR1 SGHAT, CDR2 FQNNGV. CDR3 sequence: CASSLDVGSGYLINNEQFF. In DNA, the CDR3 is TGTGCCAGCAGCTTAGATGTAGGTTCAGGGTACCTAATCAACAATGAGCAGTTCTTC. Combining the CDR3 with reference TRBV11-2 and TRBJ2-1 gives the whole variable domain EAGVAQSPRYKIIEKRQSVAFWCNPISGHATLYWYQQILGQGPKLLIQFQNNGVVDDSQLPKDRFSAERLKGVDSTLKIQPAKLEDSAVYLCASSLDVGSGYLINNEQFFGPGTRLTVL.

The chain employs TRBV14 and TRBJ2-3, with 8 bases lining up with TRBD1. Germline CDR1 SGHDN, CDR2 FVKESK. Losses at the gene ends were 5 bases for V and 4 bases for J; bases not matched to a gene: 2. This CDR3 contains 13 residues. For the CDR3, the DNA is TGTGCCAGCAGCGCACAGGGGGCAGATACGCAGTATTTT. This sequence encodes CASSAQGADTQYF.

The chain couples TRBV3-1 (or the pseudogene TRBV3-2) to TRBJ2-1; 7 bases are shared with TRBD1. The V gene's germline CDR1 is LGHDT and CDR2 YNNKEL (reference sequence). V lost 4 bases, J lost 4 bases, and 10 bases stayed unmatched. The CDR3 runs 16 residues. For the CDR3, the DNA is TGTGCCAGCAGCCTTCCGGGACAGAGATTTTACAATGAGCAGTTCTTC. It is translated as CASSLPGQRFYNEQFF.

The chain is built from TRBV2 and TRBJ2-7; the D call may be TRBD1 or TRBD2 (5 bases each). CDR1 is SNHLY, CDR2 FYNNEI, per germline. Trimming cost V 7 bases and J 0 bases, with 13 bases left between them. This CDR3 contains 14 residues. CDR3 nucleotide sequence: TGTGCCAGCACGGGGCCTTACCTCTCCTACGAGCAGTACTTC. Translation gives CASTGPYLSYEQYF.

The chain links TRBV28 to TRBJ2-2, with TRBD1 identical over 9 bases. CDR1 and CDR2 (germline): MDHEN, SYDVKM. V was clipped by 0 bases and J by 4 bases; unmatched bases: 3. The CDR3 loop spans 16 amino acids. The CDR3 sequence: CASSLWDRGSTGELFF. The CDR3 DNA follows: TGTGCCAGCAGTTTATGGGACAGGGGTAGCACCGGGGAGCTGTTTTTT.

CDR3 sequence reads: CASSLAGANVLTF. The CDR3 nucleotides read TGTGCCAGCAGTTTAGCTGGGGCCAACGTCCTGACTTTC. The rearrangement joins TRBV28 to TRBJ2-6; D is uncertain. Germline values: CDR1 MDHEN, CDR2 SYDVKM. V dropped 2 bases and J dropped 2 bases, with 1 base sitting between them. CDR3 size: 13 residues.

The CDR3 is CASSQDGFRGMSTGELFF. The CDR3 DNA reads TGTGCCAGCAGCCAAGATGGGTTCCGGGGCATGTCCACCGGGGAGCTGTTTTTT. The chain joins TRBV4-2 to TRBJ2-2; D may be TRBD1 or TRBD2 (5 bases each). Germline CDR1 reads LGHNA; CDR2 reads YNFKEQ. The CDR3 sequence is 18 residues long. Trimming took 0 bases from V and 4 from J, leaving 18 bases between them.

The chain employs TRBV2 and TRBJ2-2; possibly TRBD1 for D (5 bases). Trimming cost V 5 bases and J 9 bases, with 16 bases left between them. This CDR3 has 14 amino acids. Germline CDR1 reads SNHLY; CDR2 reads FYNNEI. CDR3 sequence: CASSWTTVRRELFF. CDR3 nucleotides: TGTGCCAGCAGTTGGACAACGGTCCGCCGGGAGCTGTTTTTT.

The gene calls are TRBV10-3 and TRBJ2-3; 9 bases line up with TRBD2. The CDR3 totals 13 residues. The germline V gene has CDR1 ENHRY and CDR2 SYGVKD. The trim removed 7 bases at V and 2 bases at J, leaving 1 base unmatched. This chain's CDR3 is CAITSGATDTQYF. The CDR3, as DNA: TGTGCCATCACTAGCGGGGCCACAGATACGCAGTATTTT.

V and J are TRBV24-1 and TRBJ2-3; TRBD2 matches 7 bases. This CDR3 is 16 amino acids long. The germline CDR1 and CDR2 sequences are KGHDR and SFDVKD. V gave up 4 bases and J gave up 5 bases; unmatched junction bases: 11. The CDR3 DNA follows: TGTGCCACCAGTGAGGGGGGGTCAGGGTTCGAAGATACGCAGTATTTT. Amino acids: CATSEGGSGFEDTQYF.